The present TCR beta chain was sequenced within a study of cytomegalovirus exposure and HLA in healthy donors. Study overall: Roughly 80 million unique TCRs from HLA-typed donors made up an early data release. Whole-study findings and limits: There were a few CMV-associated chains whose specificity for CMV antigens was confirmed in vitro.

This CDR3 is 14 amino acids long. Germline assignment: CDR1 SGHRS and CDR2 YFSETQ. V was shortened by 3 bases and J by 5 bases, with 14 bases between the two germline ends. With 60 Vbeta and 13 Jbeta primers, the PCR was carried out. How the authors handled the data: In a later analysis, the count reached some 83 million unique TCR beta chains, with 10 million to 11 million shared. The method was immunoSEQ multiplex PCR; TCRdb's version includes in-frame clones alone and lacks a portion of them. V and J calls and clone size follow that table, whereas D and trimming were derived from the DNA. This sample has 90,000 to 150,000 clones, with 70% to 90% found just once. With respect to this clone: Its antigen is currently unknown.

The V call is TRBV5-1, the J call TRBJ1-1; no reliable D call. The TCR was taken from a man aged 40-50 years in good health and CMV-seronegative. Sequencing was carried out using PBMCs. CDR3 amino acids: CASSSLPGSTEAFF. As DNA, the CDR3 is TGCGCCAGCAGCTCCCTTCCGGGGAGTACTGAAGCTTTCTTT.